This TCR beta chain appears in the sequencing data of a study of CD8+ T cells in alopecia areata. This CDR3 is built from 11 residues. The germline V gene encodes CDR1 MGHDK and CDR2 SYGVNS. Trimming left V 5 bases short and J 10 bases short, with 6 bases between. cDNA reverse transcribed from extracted RNA served as the sequencing template. Generated by immunoSEQ multiplex PCR, the TCRdb table keeps only in-frame clones and is missing some. The table lists roughly 120,000 clones, 50% to 55% of them singletons. The treatment here: oral pan-JAK inhibitor, 5-10 mg twice daily. Peripheral blood and lesional scalp punch biopsies came from alopecia areata patients.

The input for sequencing was CD4+ T cells sorted from blood, taken at week 4, from a patient treated with tofacitinib. The origin of this receptor is a human donor with alopecia areata. The chain couples TRBV25-1 to TRBJ1-6; D possibly corresponds to TRBD1 (5 bases). CDR3 nucleotide sequence: TGTGCCAGCAGTAGGGGATCACCCCTCCACTTT. It translates to CASSRGSPLHF.